This paragraph reports one TCR beta chain. The antigen remains undetermined. The sample comes from a study of T cell repertoires in ileal Crohn's disease. Study details: Every patient was operated on for stricturing (about 60%) or penetrating (around 40%) complications.

Study-level points and caveats: Every patient over 26.8% clonality showed endoscopic recurrence.

With 3 bases removed from V and 5 bases from J, the gap between germline ends came to 13 bases. The length of the CDR3 is 14 residues. From germline, CDR1 is LNHDA and CDR2 SQIVND (reference sequence). Each sample's TCRB immunosequencing used around 0.5 micrograms of biopsy DNA. The assay was immunoSEQ multiplex PCR, and TCRdb's table has in-frame clones only and misses some. The table has some 4,200 clones, roughly 71% seen once; the top ten hold 15% to 20%. V is TRBV19 and J is TRBJ1-1; weak D call: TRBD1 (6 bases). The TCR comes from an adult with Crohn's disease. The source material was ileal tissue. The CDR3: CASSIIGGRTEAFF. The DNA for the CDR3 is TGTGCCAGTAGTATCATCGGGGGGCGGACTGAAGCTTTCTTT.